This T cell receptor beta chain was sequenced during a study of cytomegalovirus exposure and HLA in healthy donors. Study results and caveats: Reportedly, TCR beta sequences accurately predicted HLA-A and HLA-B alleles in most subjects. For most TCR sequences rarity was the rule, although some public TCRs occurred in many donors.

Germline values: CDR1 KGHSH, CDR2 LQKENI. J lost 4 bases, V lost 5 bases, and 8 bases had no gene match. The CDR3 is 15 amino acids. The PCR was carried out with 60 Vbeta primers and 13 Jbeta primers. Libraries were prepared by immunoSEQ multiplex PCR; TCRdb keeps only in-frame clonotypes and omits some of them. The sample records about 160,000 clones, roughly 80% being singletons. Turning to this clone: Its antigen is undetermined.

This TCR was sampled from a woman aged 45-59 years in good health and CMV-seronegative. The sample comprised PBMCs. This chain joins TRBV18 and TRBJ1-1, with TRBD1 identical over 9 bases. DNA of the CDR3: TGTGCCAGCTCATCGGACAGGGGATTAGGCACTGAAGCTTTCTTT. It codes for CASSSDRGLGTEAFF.